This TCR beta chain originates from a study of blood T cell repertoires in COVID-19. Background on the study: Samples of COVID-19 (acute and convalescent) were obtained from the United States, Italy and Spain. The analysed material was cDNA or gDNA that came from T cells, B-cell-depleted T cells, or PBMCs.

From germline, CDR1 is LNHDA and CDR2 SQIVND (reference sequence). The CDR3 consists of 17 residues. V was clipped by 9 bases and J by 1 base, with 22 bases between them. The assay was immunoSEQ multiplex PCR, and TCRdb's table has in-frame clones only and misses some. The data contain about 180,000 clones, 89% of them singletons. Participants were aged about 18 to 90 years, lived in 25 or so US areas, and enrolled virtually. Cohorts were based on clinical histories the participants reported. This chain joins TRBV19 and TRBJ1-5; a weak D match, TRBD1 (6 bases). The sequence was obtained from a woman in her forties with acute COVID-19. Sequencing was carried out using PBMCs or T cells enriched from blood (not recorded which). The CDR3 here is CASWVRHQGGSNQPQHF. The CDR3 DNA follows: TGTGCCAGCTGGGTCAGGCATCAAGGGGGAAGCAATCAGCCCCAGCATTTT.